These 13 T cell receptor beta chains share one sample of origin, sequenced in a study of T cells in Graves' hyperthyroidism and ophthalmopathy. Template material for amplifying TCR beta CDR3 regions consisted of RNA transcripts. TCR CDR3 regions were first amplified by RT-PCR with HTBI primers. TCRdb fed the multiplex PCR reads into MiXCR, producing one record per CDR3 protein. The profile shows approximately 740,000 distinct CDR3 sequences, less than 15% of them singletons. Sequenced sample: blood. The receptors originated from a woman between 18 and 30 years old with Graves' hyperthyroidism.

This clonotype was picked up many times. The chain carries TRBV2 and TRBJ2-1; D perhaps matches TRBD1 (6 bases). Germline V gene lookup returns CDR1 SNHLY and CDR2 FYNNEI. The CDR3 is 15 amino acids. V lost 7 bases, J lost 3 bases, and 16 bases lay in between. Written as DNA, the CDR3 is TGTGCCAGCACTCGAAGGTCAGGGGACTACAATGAGCAGTTCTTC. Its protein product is CASTRRSGDYNEQFF.

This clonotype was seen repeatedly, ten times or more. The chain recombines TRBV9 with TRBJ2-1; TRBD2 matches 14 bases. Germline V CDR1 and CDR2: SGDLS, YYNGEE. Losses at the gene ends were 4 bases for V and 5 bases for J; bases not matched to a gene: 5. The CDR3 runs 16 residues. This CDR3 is CASSLTSGRGDNEQFF. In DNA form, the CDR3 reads TGTGCCAGCAGCTTGACTAGCGGGAGGGGGGACAATGAGCAGTTCTTC.

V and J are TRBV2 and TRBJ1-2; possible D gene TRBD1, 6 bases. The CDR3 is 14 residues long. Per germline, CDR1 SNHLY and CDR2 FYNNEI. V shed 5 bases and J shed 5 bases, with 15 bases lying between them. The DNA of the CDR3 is TGTGCCAGCAGTTATCGGACAGAGAGTTATGGCTACACCTTC. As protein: CASSYRTESYGYTF.

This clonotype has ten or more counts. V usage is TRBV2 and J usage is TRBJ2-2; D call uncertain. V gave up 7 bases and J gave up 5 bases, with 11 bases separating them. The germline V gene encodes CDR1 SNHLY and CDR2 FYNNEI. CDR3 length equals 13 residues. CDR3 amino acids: CASNGVGTGELFF. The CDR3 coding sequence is TGTGCCAGCAACGGAGTGGGAACCGGGGAGCTGTTTTTT.

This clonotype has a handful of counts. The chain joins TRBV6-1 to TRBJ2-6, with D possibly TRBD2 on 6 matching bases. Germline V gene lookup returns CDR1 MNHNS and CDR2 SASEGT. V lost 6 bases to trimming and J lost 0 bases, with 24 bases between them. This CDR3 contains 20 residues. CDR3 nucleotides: TGTGCCAGCAGACACCCGAATTTTTGGGACTCAAGCTCTGGGGCCAACGTCCTGACTTTC. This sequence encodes CASRHPNFWDSSSGANVLTF.

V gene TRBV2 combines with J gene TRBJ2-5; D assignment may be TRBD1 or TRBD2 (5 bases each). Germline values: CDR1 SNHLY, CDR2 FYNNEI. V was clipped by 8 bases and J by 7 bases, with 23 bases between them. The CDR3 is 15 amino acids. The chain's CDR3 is CASRTPGPSLGTQYF. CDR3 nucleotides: TGTGCCAGCCGTACTCCGGGACCCTCCCTCGGGACCCAGTACTTC.

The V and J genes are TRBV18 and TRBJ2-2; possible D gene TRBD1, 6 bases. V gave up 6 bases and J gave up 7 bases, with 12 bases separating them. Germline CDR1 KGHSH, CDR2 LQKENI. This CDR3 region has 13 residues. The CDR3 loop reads CASSSTGYGELFF. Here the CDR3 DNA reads TGTGCCAGCTCGTCTACAGGGTACGGGGAGCTGTTTTTT.

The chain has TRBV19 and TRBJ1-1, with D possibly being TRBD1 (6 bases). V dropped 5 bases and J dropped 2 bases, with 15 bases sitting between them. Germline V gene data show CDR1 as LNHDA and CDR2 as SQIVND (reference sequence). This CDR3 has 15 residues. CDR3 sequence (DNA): TGTGCCAGTAGTGTTAAACAGGGTTCCAACACTGAAGCTTTCTTT. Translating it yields CASSVKQGSNTEAFF.

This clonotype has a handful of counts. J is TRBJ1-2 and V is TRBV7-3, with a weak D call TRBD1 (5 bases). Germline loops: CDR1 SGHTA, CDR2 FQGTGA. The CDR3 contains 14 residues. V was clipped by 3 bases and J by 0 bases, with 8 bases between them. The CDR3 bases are TGTGCCAGCAGCTTTGGGGGAGCTAACTATGGCTACACCTTC. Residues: CASSFGGANYGYTF.

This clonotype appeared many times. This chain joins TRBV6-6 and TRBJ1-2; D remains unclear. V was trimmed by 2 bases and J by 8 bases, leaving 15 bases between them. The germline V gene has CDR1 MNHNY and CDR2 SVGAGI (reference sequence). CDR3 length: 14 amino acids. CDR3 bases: TGTGCCAGCAGTTACGGGCCAAGGGTAGAAGGCTACACCTTC. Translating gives CASSYGPRVEGYTF.

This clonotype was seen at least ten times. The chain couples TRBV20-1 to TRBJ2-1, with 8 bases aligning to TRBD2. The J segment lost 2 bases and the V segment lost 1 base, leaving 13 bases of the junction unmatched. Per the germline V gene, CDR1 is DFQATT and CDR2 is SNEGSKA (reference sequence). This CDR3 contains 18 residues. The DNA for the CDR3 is TGCAGTGCTAGAGTATCGAGCGGGAGAAGCCCAGCCTACAATGAGCAGTTCTTC. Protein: CSARVSSGRSPAYNEQFF.

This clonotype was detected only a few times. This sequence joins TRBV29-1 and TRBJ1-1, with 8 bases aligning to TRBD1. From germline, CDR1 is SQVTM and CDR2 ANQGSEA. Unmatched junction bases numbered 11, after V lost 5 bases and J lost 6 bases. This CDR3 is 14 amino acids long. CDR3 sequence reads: CSVLVGQGWAEAFF. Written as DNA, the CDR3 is TGCAGCGTTTTAGTCGGACAGGGCTGGGCTGAAGCTTTCTTT.

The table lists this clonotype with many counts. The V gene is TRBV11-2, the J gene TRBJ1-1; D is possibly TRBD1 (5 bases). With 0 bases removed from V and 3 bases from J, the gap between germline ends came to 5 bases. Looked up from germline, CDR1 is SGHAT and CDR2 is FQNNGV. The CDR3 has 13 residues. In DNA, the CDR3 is TGTGCCAGCAGCTTAGACAGGGACACTGAAGCTTTCTTT. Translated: CASSLDRDTEAFF.